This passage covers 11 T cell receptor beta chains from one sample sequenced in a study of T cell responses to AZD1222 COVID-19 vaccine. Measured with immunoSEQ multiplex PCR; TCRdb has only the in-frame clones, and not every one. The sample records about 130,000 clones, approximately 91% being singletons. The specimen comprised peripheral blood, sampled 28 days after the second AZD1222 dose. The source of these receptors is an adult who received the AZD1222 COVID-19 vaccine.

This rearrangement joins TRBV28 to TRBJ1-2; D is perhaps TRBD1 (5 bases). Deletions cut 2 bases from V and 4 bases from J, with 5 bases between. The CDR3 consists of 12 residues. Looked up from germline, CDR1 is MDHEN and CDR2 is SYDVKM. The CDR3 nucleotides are TGTGCCAGCAGTTTACAGGGCTATGGCTACACCTTC. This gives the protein CASSLQGYGYTF.

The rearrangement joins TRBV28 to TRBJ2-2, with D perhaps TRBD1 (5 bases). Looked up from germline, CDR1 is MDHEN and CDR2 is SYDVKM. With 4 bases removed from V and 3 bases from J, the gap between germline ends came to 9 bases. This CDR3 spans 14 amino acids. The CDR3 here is CASSSQGDTGELFF. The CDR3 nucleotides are TGTGCCAGCAGTTCGCAAGGGGACACCGGGGAGCTGTTTTTT.

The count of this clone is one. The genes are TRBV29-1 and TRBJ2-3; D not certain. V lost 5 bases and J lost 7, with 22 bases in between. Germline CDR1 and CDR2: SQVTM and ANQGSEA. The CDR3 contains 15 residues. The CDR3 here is CSVRKREASPHTQYF. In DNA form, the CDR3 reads TGCAGCGTTCGTAAACGTGAGGCTTCTCCCCATACGCAGTATTTT.

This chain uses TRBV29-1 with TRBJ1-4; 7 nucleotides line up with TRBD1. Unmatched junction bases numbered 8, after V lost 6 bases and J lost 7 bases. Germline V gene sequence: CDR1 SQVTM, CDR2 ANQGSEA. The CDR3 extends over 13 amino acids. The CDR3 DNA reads TGCAGCGTCCAGGGACAGCCCGGTGAAAAACTGTTTTTT. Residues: CSVQGQPGEKLFF.

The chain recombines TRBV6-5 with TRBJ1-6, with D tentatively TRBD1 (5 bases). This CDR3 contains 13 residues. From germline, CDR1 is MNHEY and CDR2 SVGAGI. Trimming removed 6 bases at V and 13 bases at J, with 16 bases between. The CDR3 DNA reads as TGTGCCAGCAGATCACCGGGGCAAGAGCCCCTCCACTTT. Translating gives CASRSPGQEPLHF.

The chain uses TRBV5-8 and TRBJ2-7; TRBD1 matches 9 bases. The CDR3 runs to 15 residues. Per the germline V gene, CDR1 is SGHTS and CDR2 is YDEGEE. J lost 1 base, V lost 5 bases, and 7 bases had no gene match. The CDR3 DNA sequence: TGTGCCAGCAGTTACCCAGGGACAGGGTCCTACGAGCAGTACTTC. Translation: CASSYPGTGSYEQYF.

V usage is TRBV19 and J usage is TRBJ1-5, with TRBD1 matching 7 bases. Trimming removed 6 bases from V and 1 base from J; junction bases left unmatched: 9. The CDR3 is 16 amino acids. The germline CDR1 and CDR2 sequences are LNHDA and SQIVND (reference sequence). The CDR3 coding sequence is TGTGCCAGTAGCCTACAGGGGTGGGGCAGCAATCAGCCCCAGCATTTT. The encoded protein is CASSLQGWGSNQPQHF.

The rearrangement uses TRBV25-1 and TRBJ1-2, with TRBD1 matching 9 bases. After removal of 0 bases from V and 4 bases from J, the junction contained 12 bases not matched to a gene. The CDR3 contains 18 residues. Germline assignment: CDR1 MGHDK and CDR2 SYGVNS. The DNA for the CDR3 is TGTGCCAGCAGTGAATATTCCGGGACAGGGACCCTGAGCTATGGCTACACCTTC. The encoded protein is CASSEYSGTGTLSYGYTF.

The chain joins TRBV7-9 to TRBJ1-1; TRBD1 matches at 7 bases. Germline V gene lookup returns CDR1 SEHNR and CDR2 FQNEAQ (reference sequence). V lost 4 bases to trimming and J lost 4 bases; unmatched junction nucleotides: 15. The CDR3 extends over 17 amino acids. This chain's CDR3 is CASSSIFGTDPLTEAFF. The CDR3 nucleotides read TGTGCCAGCAGCTCTATTTTCGGGACAGACCCCCTCACTGAAGCTTTCTTT.

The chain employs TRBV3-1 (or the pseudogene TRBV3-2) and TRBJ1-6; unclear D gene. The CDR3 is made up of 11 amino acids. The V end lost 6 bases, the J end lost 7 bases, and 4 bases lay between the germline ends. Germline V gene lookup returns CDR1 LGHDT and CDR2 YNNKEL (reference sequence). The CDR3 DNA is TGTGCCAGCAGTCTGAATTCACCCCTCCACTTT. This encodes CASSLNSPLHF.

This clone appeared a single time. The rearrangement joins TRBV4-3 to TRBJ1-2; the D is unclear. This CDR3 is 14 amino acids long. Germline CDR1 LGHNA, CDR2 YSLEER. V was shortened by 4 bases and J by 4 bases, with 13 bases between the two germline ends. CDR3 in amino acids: CASSPAGGLYGYTF. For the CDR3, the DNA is TGCGCCAGCAGCCCAGCAGGAGGGCTCTATGGCTACACCTTC.